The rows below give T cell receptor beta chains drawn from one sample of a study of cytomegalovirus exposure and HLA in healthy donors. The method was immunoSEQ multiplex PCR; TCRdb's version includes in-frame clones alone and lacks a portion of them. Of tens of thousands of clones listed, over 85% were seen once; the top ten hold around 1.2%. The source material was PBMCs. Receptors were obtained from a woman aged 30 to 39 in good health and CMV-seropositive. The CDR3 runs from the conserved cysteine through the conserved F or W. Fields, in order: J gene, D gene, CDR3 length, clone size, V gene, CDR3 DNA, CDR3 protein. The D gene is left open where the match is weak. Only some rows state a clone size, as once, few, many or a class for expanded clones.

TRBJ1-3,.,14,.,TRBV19,TGTGCCAGTAGTGGAGACAGCTCTGGAAACACCATATATTTT,CASSGDSSGNTIYF
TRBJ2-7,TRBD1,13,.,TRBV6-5,TGTGCCAGCAGGGGACAGACAATCTACGAGCAGTACTTC,CASRGQTIYEQYF
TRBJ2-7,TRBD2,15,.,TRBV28,TGTGCCAGCAGTTCCCTAGCGGGAGGGGCCTACGAGCAGTACTTC,CASSSLAGGAYEQYF
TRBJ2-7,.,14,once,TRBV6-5,TGTGCCAGCAGTTACAGGGACACCAACTACGAGCAGTACTTC,CASSYRDTNYEQYF
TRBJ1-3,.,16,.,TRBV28,TGTGCCAGCAGTTTCTCAGGGCTGACCTCTGGAAACACCATATATTTT,CASSFSGLTSGNTIYF
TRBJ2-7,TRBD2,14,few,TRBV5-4,TGTGCCAGCAGCTTGGGGCTAGCGGGAGTCGAGCAGTACTTC,CASSLGLAGVEQYF
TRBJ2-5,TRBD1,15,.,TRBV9,TGTGCCAGCAGTGAGGGGGCGGATTACCAAGAGACCCAGTACTTC,CASSEGADYQETQYF
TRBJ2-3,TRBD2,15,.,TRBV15,TGTGCCACCACTACTAGCGGCAGGGGAACAGATACGCAGTATTTT,CATTTSGRGTDTQYF
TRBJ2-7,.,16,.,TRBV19,TGTGCCAGTAGTATTAAGGTAGGCGGAGACTCCTACGAGCAGTACTTC,CASSIKVGGDSYEQYF
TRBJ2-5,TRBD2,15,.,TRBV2,TGTGCCAGCAGCACTAGCGGGAGGGCCCTCGAGACCCAGTACTTC,CASSTSGRALETQYF
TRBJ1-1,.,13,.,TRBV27,TGTGCCAGCAGTCAGGGAAGGAACACTGAAGCTTTCTTT,CASSQGRNTEAFF
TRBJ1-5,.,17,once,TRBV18,TGTGCCAGCTCACCAGAGCAGGGTAGGTTTGGCAATCAGCCCCAGCATTTT,CASSPEQGRFGNQPQHF
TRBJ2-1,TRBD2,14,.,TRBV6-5,TGTGCCAGCGTGGCGGGAGGCCTCTACAATGAGCAGTTCTTC,CASVAGGLYNEQFF
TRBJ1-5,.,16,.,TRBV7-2,TGTGCCAGCAGCTTAGCTGTCGGCCAGGGAAGCCAGCCCCAGCATTTT,CASSLAVGQGSQPQHF
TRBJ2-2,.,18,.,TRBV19,TGTGCCAGTAAACCCCCCGAGGCAGGGGCTGGCGACACCGGGGAGCTGTTTTTT,CASKPPEAGAGDTGELFF
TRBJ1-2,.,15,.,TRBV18,TGTGCCAGCTCACCACCCGGGACTCCCGATTATGGCTACACCTTC,CASSPPGTPDYGYTF
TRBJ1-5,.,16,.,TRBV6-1,TGTGCCAGCAGTGAAGCCTACAGGGATGGCAATCAGCCCCAGCATTTT,CASSEAYRDGNQPQHF
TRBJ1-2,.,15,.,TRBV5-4,TGTGCCAGCAGCTTGCTTGACAGAAACCTCTATGGCTACACCTTC,CASSLLDRNLYGYTF
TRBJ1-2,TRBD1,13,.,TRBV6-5,TGTGCCAGCAGCCGGGACAGGGTTACTGGCTACACCTTC,CASSRDRVTGYTF
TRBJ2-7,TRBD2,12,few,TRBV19,TGTGCCAGTAGTATAGGGCGGGAGGAGCAGTACTTC,CASSIGREEQYF
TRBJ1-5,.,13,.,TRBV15,TGTGCCACCAGCAGAGACCTGCGTCAGCCCCAGCATTTT,CATSRDLRQPQHF
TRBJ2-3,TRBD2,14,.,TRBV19,TGTGCCACTAAGCTAGCGGGAAACACAGATACGCAGTATTTT,CATKLAGNTDTQYF
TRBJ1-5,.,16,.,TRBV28,TGTGCCAGCAGTTTGGAGGGGCTCGTTTTTAGTCAGCCCCAGCATTTT,CASSLEGLVFSQPQHF
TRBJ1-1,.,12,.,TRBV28,TGTGCCAGCAGTTCAGGGAACACTGAAGCTTTCTTT,CASSSGNTEAFF
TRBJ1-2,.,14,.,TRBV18,TGTGCCAGCTCACCAGACAGTAGTAACTATGGCTACACCTTC,CASSPDSSNYGYTF
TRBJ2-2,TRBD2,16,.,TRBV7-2,TGTGCCAGCAGCTTGCCCGGACTAGCGGTCACCGGGGAGCTGTTTTTT,CASSLPGLAVTGELFF
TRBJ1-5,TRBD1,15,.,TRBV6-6,TGTGCCAGCAGTTATAGGGACAGGGGCCGGCAGCCCCAGCATTTT,CASSYRDRGRQPQHF
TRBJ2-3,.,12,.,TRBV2,TGTGCCAGCACACTGACCGGGACAACGCAGTATTTT,CASTLTGTTQYF
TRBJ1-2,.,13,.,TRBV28,TGTGCCAGCATTGGGCAGGTTAACTATGGCTACACCTTC,CASIGQVNYGYTF
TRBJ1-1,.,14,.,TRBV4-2,TGTGCCAGCAGCCAAGTGGGGGGGAACACTGAAGCTTTCTTT,CASSQVGGNTEAFF
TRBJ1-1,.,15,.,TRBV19,TGTGCCAGTAGTACCGATCAGACAGTTAACACTGAAGCTTTCTTT,CASSTDQTVNTEAFF
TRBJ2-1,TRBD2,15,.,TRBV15,TGTGCCACCAGCAGAGGGGGACTAGCGTCCAATGAGCAGTTCTTC,CATSRGGLASNEQFF
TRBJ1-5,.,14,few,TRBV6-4,TGTGCCAGCAGTGACAGGGGATCCAATCAGCCCCAGCATTTT,CASSDRGSNQPQHF
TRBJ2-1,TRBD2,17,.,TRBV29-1,TGCAGCGTTGAAGAGGGACTAGCGGGAGGATACTACAATGAGCAGTTCTTC,CSVEEGLAGGYYNEQFF
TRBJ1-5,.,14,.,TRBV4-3,TGCGCCAGCAGCCAGAGCGGCCCCAATCAGCCCCAGCATTTT,CASSQSGPNQPQHF
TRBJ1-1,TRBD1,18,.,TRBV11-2,TGTGCCAGCAGCTTAGTGACACCCCGGGACAGGGTGCGGAGCTGGGCTTTCTTT,CASSLVTPRDRVRSWAFF
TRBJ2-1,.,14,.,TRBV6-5,TGTGCCAGCAGTCGCAGGGAATCCTACAATGAGCAGTTCTTC,CASSRRESYNEQFF
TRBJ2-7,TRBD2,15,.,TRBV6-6,TGTGCCAGCAGTTACGAGACTAGCGGAGCCTACGAGCAGTACTTC,CASSYETSGAYEQYF
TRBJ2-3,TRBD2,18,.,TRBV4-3,TGCGCCAGCAGCCAAGGGGGAACTAGCGGGCTTGGCACAGATACGCAGTATTTT,CASSQGGTSGLGTDTQYF
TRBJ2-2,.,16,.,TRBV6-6,TGTGCCAGCAGTCGACGGGACTCTCGGGACACCGGGGAGCTGTTTTTT,CASSRRDSRDTGELFF
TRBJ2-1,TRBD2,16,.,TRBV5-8,TGTGCCAGCAGCCCCGGCTGGGGACTAGTTGTTCCTGAGCAGTTCTTC,CASSPGWGLVVPEQFF
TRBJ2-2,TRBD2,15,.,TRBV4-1,TGCGCCAGCAGCCAAGTAGCGGGAGCCACCGGGGAGCTGTTTTTT,CASSQVAGATGELFF
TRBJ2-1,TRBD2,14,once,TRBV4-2,TGTGCCAGCAGCCAAGACCTAGCGGCCGGTGAGCAGTTCTTC,CASSQDLAAGEQFF
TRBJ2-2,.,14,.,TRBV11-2,TGTGCCAGCAGCTTAGAATTTCGGGCCGGGGAGCTGTTTTTT,CASSLEFRAGELFF
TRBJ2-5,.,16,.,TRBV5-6,TGTGCCAGCAGCTTGGCTAGCCTCGGGGGTGGAGAGACCCAGTACTTC,CASSLASLGGGETQYF
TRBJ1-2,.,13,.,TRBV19,TGTGCCAGTAGTTCATCGGGGGGGAGCGGCTACACCTTC,CASSSSGGSGYTF
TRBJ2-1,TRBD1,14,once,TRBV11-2,TGTGCCAGCAGCTTAGTCTCAGGGGGCAATGAGCAGTTCTTC,CASSLVSGGNEQFF
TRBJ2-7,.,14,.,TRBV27,TGTGCCAGCAGCCGCCGGGACTTAACCTACGAGCAGTACTTC,CASSRRDLTYEQYF
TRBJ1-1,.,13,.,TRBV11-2,TGTGCCAGCAGCTTGTTGGGAGGCACTGAAGCTTTCTTT,CASSLLGGTEAFF
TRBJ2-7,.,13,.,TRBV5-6,TGTGCCAGCAGCTTGTCCGTAGCGCGGGAGCAGTACTTC,CASSLSVAREQYF
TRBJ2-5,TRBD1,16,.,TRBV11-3,TGTGCCAGCAGCTTAGCGACGACAGGGGGGCAAGAGACCCAGTACTTC,CASSLATTGGQETQYF
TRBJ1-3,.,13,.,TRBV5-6,TGTGCCAGCAGCTTGGCGGCTGGAAACACCATATATTTT,CASSLAAGNTIYF
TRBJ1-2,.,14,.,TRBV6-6,TGTGCCAGCAGCCCCGGTGGCACAGGCTATGGCTACACCTTC,CASSPGGTGYGYTF
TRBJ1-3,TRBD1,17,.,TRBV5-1,TGCGCCAGCAGCTTGGCCATGGTAGGGGGCGGTGGAAACACCATATATTTT,CASSLAMVGGGGNTIYF
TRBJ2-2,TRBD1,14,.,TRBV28,TGTGCCAGCAGTTTAACAGGGGTTTCCGGGGAGCTGTTTTTT,CASSLTGVSGELFF
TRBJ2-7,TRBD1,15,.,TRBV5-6,TGTGCCAGCAGCTTTCGACAGGGGGTGGTCTACGAGCAGTACTTC,CASSFRQGVVYEQYF
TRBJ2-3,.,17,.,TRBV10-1,TGCGCCAGCAGTGAAGGGGTCAGGTCCGGTGGCACAGATACGCAGTATTTT,CASSEGVRSGGTDTQYF
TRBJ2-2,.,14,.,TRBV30,TGTGCCTGGAGTGGGAGGAGTGACACCGGGGAGCTGTTTTTT,CAWSGRSDTGELFF
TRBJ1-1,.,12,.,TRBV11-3,TGTGCCAGCAGCTCCCAGGGCACTGAAGCTTTCTTT,CASSSQGTEAFF